This T cell receptor (beta chain) was identified during a study of cytomegalovirus exposure and HLA in healthy donors. General study results and limits: The study labeled fewer than 200 TCR beta chains cytomegalovirus-associated. Highest at DRB1 and lowest at HLA-C, TCR association rates differed among HLA loci in a later analysis.

A word on this clone: The antigen remains undetermined.

The CDR3 totals 14 residues. Between the trimmed V and J ends, which lost 7 bases and 5 bases, there was a span of 17 bases. CDR1 and CDR2 from the germline V gene are MDHEN and SYDVKM. The PCR employed 60 Vbeta primers together with 13 Jbeta primers. Repertoires were generated with immunoSEQ multiplex PCR, while TCRdb's copy carries only in-frame clones and drops some. The profile shows about 120,000 clones, 75% to 85% of them singletons. The source of this sequence is a male donor in good health and CMV-seropositive. This sequence joins TRBV28 and TRBJ1-1, with D tentatively TRBD1 (6 bases). Sequencing was carried out using PBMCs. CDR3: CASTPGSGDTEAFF. The CDR3 nucleotides read TGTGCCAGCACTCCTGGGTCAGGGGATACTGAAGCTTTCTTT.